This T cell receptor beta chain was obtained from a study of blood T cells in healthy people across ages. The authors ran a second PCR of about 6 to 11 cycles using a sample-barcoded 5' primer and a J-beta primer mix. TCRdb fed the 5' RACE reads into MiXCR, producing one record per CDR3 protein. The table lists 700,000 to 1,000,000 distinct CDR3 sequences, around 42% of them singletons. CDR1 is DFQATT, CDR2 SNEGSKA, per germline (reference sequence). The CDR3 consists of 14 residues. Trimming removed 0 bases at V and 5 bases at J, with 13 bases between. This clonotype came up once. This rearrangement joins TRBV20-1 to TRBJ1-1; possibly TRBD1 for D (5 bases). The specimen was blood. The sequence was obtained from a man aged 55-75 years in good health. CDR3 nucleotides: TGCAGTGCTAGAGATAGAGGGGCTGGAACTGAAGCTTTCTTT. It is translated as CSARDRGAGTEAFF.